The TCR beta chain under discussion was sequenced for a study of control samples from healthy donors and cancer patients. The table came from immunoSEQ multiplex PCR; TCRdb's copy has only in-frame clones and leaves some out. The sample has roughly 220,000 clones, roughly 94% seen once. Germline V lookup: CDR1 SGHAT, CDR2 FQNNGV. V gave up 5 bases and J gave up 6 bases, with 19 bases separating them. CDR3 size: 15 residues. This receptor was obtained from a man aged 45-60 years in good health. Sample: blood. V and J are TRBV11-2 and TRBJ1-1; a possible D gene is TRBD1 (5 bases). This CDR3 is CASSPRLAGKAEAFF. For the CDR3, the DNA is TGTGCCAGCAGCCCCCGGCTGGCAGGGAAGGCTGAAGCTTTCTTT.